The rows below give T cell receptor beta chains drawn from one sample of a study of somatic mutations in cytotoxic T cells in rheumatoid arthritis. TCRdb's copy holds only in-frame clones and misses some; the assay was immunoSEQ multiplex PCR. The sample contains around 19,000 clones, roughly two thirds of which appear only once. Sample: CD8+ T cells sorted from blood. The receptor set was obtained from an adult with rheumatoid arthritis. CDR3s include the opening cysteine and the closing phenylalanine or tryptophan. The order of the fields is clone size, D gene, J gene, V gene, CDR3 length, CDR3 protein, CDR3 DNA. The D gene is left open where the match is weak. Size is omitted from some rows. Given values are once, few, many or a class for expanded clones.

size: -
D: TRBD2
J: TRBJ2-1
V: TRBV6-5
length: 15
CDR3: CASSYGAGGGNEQFF
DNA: TGTGCCAGCAGTTACGGGGCGGGGGGCGGCAATGAGCAGTTCTTC

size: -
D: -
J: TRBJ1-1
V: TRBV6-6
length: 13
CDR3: CASSYEVNTEAFF
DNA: TGTGCCAGCAGTTATGAGGTGAACACTGAAGCTTTCTTT

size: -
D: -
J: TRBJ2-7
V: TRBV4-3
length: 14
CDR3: CASSQDRPSYEQYF
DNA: TGCGCCAGCAGCCAAGATCGCCCATCGTACGAGCAGTACTTC

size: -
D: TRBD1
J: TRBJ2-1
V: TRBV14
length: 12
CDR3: CASNTNRGQQFF
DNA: TGTGCCAGCAACACGAACAGGGGGCAGCAGTTCTTC

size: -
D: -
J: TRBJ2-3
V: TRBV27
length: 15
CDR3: CASSSTGWGTDTQYF
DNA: TGTGCCAGCAGTTCCACGGGCTGGGGCACAGATACGCAGTATTTT

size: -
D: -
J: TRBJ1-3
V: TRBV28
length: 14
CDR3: CASSFGGSGNTIYF
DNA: TGTGCCAGCAGTTTCGGGGGCTCTGGAAACACCATATATTTT

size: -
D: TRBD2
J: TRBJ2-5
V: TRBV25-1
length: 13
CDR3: CATRASGGETQYF
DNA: TGTGCCACCCGGGCTAGCGGGGGGGAGACCCAGTACTTC

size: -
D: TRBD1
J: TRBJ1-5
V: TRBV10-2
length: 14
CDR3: CASSEGTGLASQHF
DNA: TGCGCCAGCAGTGAGGGGACAGGCCTCGCGTCCCAGCATTTT

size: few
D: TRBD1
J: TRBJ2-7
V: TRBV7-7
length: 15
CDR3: CASSLAAGTGYEQYF
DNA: TGTGCCAGCAGCTTGGCAGCCGGGACAGGTTACGAGCAGTACTTC

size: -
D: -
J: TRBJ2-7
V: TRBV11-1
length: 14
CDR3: CASSLRGNHYEQYF
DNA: TGTGCCAGCAGTCTTCGCGGGAATCATTACGAGCAGTACTTC

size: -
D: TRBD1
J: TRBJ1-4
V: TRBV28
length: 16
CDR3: CASSSRTGGNHEKLFF
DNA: TGTGCCAGCAGTTCCCGGACAGGGGGCAATCATGAAAAACTGTTTTTT

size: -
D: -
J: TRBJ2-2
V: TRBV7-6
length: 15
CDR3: CASSLELTNTGELFF
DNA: TGTGCCAGCAGCTTAGAATTGACGAACACCGGGGAGCTGTTTTTT

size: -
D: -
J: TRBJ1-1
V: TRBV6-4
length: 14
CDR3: CASSEMGGYTEAFF
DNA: TGTGCCAGCAGTGAGATGGGGGGATACACTGAAGCTTTCTTT

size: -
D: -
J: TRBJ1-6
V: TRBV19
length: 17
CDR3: CATPLGDTSSYNSPLHF
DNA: TGTGCCACCCCGTTAGGGGACACGAGCTCCTATAATTCACCCCTCCACTTT

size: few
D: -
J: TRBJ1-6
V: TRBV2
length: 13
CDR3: CASTMPGQRALHF
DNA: TGTGCCAGCACTATGCCGGGACAACGGGCCCTCCACTTT

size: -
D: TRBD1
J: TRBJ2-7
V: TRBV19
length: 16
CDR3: CASSIVDGQGRYEQYF
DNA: TGTGCCAGTAGTATAGTCGACGGACAGGGGAGGTACGAGCAGTACTTC

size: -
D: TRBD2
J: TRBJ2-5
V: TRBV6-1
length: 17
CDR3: CASSDLLAGGPQETQYF
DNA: TGTGCCAGCAGTGACCTACTAGCGGGGGGGCCCCAAGAGACCCAGTACTTC

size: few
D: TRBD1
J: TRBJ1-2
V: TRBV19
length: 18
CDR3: CASSIDVSGTGISYGYTF
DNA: TGTGCCAGTAGTATAGATGTCTCCGGGACAGGGATCAGCTATGGCTACACCTTC

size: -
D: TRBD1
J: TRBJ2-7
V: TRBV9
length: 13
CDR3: CASSARGGHEQYF
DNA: TGTGCCAGCAGCGCTAGAGGGGGCCACGAGCAGTACTTC

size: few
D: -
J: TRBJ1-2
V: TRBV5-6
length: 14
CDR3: CASSGMTVTYGYTF
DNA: TGTGCCAGCAGCGGTATGACAGTCACCTATGGCTACACCTTC

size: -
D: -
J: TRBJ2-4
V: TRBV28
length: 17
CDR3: CASSLSPERAAKNIQYF
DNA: TGTGCCAGCAGTTTATCCCCCGAGAGGGCGGCCAAAAACATTCAGTACTTC

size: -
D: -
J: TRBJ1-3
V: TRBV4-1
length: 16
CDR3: CASSLQGASSGNTIYF
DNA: TGCGCCAGCAGCCTCCAGGGTGCGAGCTCTGGAAACACCATATATTTT

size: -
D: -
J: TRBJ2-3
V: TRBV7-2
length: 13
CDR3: CASSLLTTDTQYF
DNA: TGTGCCAGCAGCTTACTAACCACAGATACGCAGTATTTT

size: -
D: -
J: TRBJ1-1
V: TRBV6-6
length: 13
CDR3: CASSRLVGTEAFF
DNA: TGTGCCAGCAGCAGGTTGGTAGGCACTGAAGCTTTCTTT

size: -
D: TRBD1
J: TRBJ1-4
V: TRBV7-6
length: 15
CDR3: CASSPRQGLNEKLFF
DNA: TGTGCCAGCAGCCCCCGACAGGGCCTAAATGAAAAACTGTTTTTT

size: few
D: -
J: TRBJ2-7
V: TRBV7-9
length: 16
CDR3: CASSFPPSGDPYEQYF
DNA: TGTGCCAGCAGCTTCCCCCCTTCAGGGGATCCCTACGAGCAGTACTTC

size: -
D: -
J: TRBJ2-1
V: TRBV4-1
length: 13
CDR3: CASSQLGSDEQFF
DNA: TGCGCCAGCAGCCAACTAGGCTCTGATGAGCAGTTCTTC

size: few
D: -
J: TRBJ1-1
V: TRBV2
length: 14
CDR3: CASTGDSDLTEAFF
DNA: TGTGCCAGCACCGGGGACTCCGACCTCACTGAAGCTTTCTTT

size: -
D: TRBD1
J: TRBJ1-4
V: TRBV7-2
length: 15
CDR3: CASSSYAGTDEKLFF
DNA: TGTGCCAGCAGCTCTTACGCCGGGACAGATGAAAAACTGTTTTTT

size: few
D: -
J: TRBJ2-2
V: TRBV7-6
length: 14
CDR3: CASSSVEVTGELFF
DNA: TGTGCCAGCAGCTCAGTAGAAGTTACCGGGGAGCTGTTTTTT

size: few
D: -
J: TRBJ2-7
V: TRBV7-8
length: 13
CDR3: CASSEDITYEQYF
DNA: TGTGCCAGCAGCGAGGACATCACCTACGAGCAGTACTTC

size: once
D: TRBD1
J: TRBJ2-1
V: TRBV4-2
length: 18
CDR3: CASSQDKSPQGAYNEQFF
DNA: TGTGCCAGCAGCCAAGATAAATCGCCCCAGGGGGCCTACAATGAGCAGTTCTTC

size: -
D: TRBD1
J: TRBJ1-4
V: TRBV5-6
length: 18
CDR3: CASSLGGQGARLNEKLFF
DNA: TGTGCCAGCAGCTTGGGGGGACAGGGGGCGCGGCTTAATGAAAAACTGTTTTTT

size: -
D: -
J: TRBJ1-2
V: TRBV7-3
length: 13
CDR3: CASSVTGTGGYTF
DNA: TGTGCCAGCAGCGTAACCGGGACCGGTGGCTACACCTTC

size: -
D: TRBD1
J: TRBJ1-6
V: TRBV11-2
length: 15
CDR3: CASSLGTGLGSPLHF
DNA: TGTGCCAGCAGCTTAGGGACAGGCCTCGGTTCACCCCTCCACTTT

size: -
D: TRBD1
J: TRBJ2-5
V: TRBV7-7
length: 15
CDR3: CASSSGQGVIETQYF
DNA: TGTGCTAGCAGCTCGGGACAGGGAGTGATCGAGACCCAGTACTTC

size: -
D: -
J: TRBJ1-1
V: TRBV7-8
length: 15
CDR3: CASSLEAGPGTEAFF
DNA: TGTGCCAGCAGCTTAGAAGCGGGGCCCGGCACTGAAGCTTTCTTT

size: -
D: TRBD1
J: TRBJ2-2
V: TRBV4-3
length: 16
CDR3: CASSQDSQGADGELFF
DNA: TGCGCCAGCAGCCAAGATAGCCAGGGGGCGGACGGGGAGCTGTTTTTT

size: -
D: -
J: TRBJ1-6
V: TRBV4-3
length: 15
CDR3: CASSQSRTAGPPLHF
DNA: TGCGCCAGCAGCCAATCAAGGACGGCAGGGCCACCCCTCCACTTT

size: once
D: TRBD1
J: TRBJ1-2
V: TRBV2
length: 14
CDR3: CASSRTSTGDGYTF
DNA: TGTGCCAGCAGTCGAACTTCTACAGGGGATGGCTACACCTTC

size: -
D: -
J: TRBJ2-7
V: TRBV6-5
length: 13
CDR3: CASSSGLYYEQYF
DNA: TGTGCCAGCAGTTCCGGGTTATACTACGAGCAGTACTTC

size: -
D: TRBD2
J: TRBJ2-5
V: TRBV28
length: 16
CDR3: CASRSELGGGQETQYF
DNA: TGTGCCAGCAGATCAGAATTGGGGGGAGGGCAAGAGACCCAGTACTTC

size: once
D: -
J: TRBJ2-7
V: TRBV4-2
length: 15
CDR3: CASSQFWQGPYEQYF
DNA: TGTGCCAGCAGCCAATTCTGGCAGGGGCCCTACGAGCAGTACTTC

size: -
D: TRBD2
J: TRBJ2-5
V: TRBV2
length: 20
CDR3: CASSESPGLAGGRYQETQYF
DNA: TGTGCCAGCAGTGAAAGTCCCGGACTAGCGGGGGGACGGTACCAAGAGACCCAGTACTTC

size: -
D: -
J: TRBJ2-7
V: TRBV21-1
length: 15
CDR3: CASSKPSCSEYEQYF
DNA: TGTGCCAGCAGCAAACCGAGTTGCAGCGAGTACGAGCAGTACTTC

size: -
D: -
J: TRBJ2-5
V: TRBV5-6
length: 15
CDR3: CASSLTGYTGETQYF
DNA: TGTGCCAGCAGCTTGACAGGGTACACAGGAGAGACCCAGTACTTC

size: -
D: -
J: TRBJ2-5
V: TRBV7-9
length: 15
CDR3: CASSPRQAIVETQYF
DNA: TGTGCCAGCAGCCCCCGACAGGCCATCGTTGAGACCCAGTACTTC

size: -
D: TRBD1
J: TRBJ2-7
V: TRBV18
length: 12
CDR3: CASSHTGDEQYF
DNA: TGTGCCAGCTCACACACAGGGGACGAGCAGTACTTC

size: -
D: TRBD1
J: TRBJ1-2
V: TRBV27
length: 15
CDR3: CASSSTGGAGYGYTF
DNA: TGTGCCAGCAGTTCTACAGGGGGCGCCGGCTATGGCTACACCTTC

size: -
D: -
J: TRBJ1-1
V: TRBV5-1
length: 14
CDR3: CASSLTDGYQEAFF
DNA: TGCGCCAGCAGCTTGACGGACGGATATCAGGAAGCTTTCTTT

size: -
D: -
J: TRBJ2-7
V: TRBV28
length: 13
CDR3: CASSLYRAVEQYF
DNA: TGTGCCAGCAGTTTATACAGGGCGGTCGAGCAGTACTTC

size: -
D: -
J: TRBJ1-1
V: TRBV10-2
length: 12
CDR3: CASSRGDTEAFF
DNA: TGCGCCAGCAGTAGAGGGGACACTGAAGCTTTCTTT

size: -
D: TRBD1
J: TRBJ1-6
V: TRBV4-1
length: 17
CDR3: CASSQDDRENYNSPLHF
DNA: TGCGCCAGCAGCCAAGACGACAGGGAGAACTATAATTCACCCCTCCACTTT

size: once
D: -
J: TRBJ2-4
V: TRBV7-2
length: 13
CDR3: CASSLGGPNIQYF
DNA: TGTGCCAGCAGCTTAGGGGGCCCTAACATTCAGTACTTC

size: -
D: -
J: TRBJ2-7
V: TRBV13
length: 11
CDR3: CASSQQREQYF
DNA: TGTGCCAGCAGCCAACAGCGTGAGCAGTACTTC

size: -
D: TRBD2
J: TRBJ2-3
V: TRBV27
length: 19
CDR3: CASSLTPSGGAVGTDTQYF
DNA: TGTGCCAGCAGTTTAACCCCTAGCGGGGGGGCCGTGGGAACAGATACGCAGTATTTT

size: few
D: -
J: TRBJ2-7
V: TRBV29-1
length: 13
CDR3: CSVEAPEAYEQYF
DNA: TGCAGCGTTGAAGCCCCCGAGGCCTACGAGCAGTACTTC

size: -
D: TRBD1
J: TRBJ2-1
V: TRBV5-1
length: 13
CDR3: CASKQGWDNEQFF
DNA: TGCGCCAGCAAACAGGGGTGGGACAATGAGCAGTTCTTC

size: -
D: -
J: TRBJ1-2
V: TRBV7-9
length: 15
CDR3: CASSSSKKWDYGYTF
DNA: TGTGCCAGCAGCTCCTCCAAGAAATGGGACTATGGCTACACCTTC